This TCR beta chain was captured in a study of shared clonotypes between healthy human individuals. CDR1 MGHRA and CDR2 YSYEKL come from the germline V gene. Trimming pared 2 bases from V and 8 bases from J, leaving 12 bases between. There are 13 residues in the CDR3. Generated by immunoSEQ multiplex PCR, the TCRdb table keeps only in-frame clones and is missing some. The data contain around 1,000,000 clones, 70% to 80% of them singletons. The sequenced sample was memory CD4+ T cells from PBMCs. Indicated subset: CD45RA-negative fraction. The sequence was obtained from a man aged 18 to 30 in good health. Some clones in this sample may be carry-over from other donors' samples. The gene calls are TRBV4-1 and TRBJ1-2; D gene ambiguous. The CDR3 spells CASSQRKTGGYTF. In nucleotides, the CDR3 is TGCGCCAGCAGCCAACGGAAAACGGGGGGCTACACCTTC.